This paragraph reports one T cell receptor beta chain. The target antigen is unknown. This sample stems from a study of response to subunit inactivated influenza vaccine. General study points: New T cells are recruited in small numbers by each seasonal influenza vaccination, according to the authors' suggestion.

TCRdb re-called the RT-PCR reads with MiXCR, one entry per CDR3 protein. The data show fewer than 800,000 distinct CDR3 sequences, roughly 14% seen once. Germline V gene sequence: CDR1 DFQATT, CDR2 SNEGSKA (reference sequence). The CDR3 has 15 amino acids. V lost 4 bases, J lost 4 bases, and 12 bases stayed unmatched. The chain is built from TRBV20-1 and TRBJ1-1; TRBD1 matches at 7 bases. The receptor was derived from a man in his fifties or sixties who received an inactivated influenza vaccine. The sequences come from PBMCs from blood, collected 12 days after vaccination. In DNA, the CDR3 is TGCAGTGCTATCACAGCAGGGGGGATTTCCACTGAAGCTTTCTTT. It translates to CSAITAGGISTEAFF.